Listed below are T cell receptor beta chains from one sample, sequenced in a study of regulatory T cells in long-lasting Graves disease. TCRdb independently ran MiXCR on the multiplex PCR reads; one entry per CDR3 protein. The sample includes under 500,000 distinct CDR3 sequences, 20% seen only once; the top ten take under 9%. The sample here was peripheral blood mononuclear cells (PBMCs), taken when the disease was refractory, from a patient treated with antithyroid drugs. Every receptor here comes from a female donor with Graves disease. The CDR3 runs from the conserved cysteine through the conserved F or W. Each record gives: D gene, clone size, V gene, CDR3 length, J gene, CDR3 DNA, CDR3 protein. A D gene is named only where the DNA matches it firmly. The size of a clone is reported for some rows only, either as once, few or many, or as a class for expanded clones.

D gene: TRBD1; clone size: many; V gene: TRBV28; CDR3 length: 15; J gene: TRBJ1-2; CDR3 DNA: TGTGCCAGCCAACCAGGCCGGACAGGGATCTATGGCTACACCTTC; CDR3 protein: CASQPGRTGIYGYTF
D gene: TRBD1; clone size: many; V gene: TRBV5-1; CDR3 length: 15; J gene: TRBJ1-1; CDR3 DNA: TGTGCCAGCAGTCCTCGGACAGGGGGGGGCACTGAAGCTTTCTTT; CDR3 protein: CASSPRTGGGTEAFF
D gene: .; clone size: many; V gene: TRBV11-2; CDR3 length: 14; J gene: TRBJ2-7; CDR3 DNA: TGTGCCAGCAGCCAAGCCGACGTCCCCTACGAGCAGTACTTC; CDR3 protein: CASSQADVPYEQYF
D gene: .; clone size: .; V gene: TRBV2; CDR3 length: 14; J gene: TRBJ2-3; CDR3 DNA: TGTGCCAGCAGTGATGGGTTCAGGACAGATACGCAGTATTTT; CDR3 protein: CASSDGFRTDTQYF
D gene: .; clone size: .; V gene: TRBV27; CDR3 length: 19; J gene: TRBJ2-7; CDR3 DNA: TGTGCCAGCAGTTTCACAGGACAGGGATTAGCGGGCCTCTACTACGAGCAGTACTTC; CDR3 protein: CASSFTGQGLAGLYYEQYF
D gene: .; clone size: .; V gene: TRBV7-2; CDR3 length: 15; J gene: TRBJ1-6; CDR3 DNA: TGTGCCAGCAGCCCCCCCGGGGGGGCGAATTCACCCCTCCACTTT; CDR3 protein: CASSPPGGANSPLHF
D gene: TRBD2; clone size: many; V gene: TRBV5-1; CDR3 length: 14; J gene: TRBJ2-7; CDR3 DNA: TGCGCCAGCAGCATCGGGACTACTACCTACGAGCAGTACTTC; CDR3 protein: CASSIGTTTYEQYF
D gene: .; clone size: few; V gene: TRBV4-2; CDR3 length: 17; J gene: TRBJ1-1; CDR3 DNA: TGTGCCAGCAGCCAACACCCCCCCCCAGGAATGAACACTGAAGCTTTCTTT; CDR3 protein: CASSQHPPPGMNTEAFF
D gene: TRBD1; clone size: few; V gene: TRBV18; CDR3 length: 12; J gene: TRBJ1-2; CDR3 DNA: TGTGCCAGCTCGCCTCAGGGGGATGGCTACACCTTC; CDR3 protein: CASSPQGDGYTF
D gene: .; clone size: many; V gene: TRBV5-1; CDR3 length: 11; J gene: TRBJ2-7; CDR3 DNA: TGCGCCAGCAGCGGTTCGGACGAGCAGTACTTC; CDR3 protein: CASSGSDEQYF
D gene: .; clone size: .; V gene: TRBV14; CDR3 length: 17; J gene: TRBJ2-2; CDR3 DNA: TGTGCCAGCAGCCAAGAAAGTTGGAGAGCGAACACCGGGGAGCTGTTTTTT; CDR3 protein: CASSQESWRANTGELFF
D gene: TRBD2; clone size: .; V gene: TRBV5-1; CDR3 length: 15; J gene: TRBJ2-7; CDR3 DNA: TGCGCCAGCAGCTGGGAACCTAGCGGGAGCTACGAGCAGTACTTC; CDR3 protein: CASSWEPSGSYEQYF
D gene: .; clone size: many; V gene: TRBV28; CDR3 length: 15; J gene: TRBJ2-5; CDR3 DNA: TGTGCCAGCAGTTTATCTAGCTTTAGTTGGAAGACCCAGTACTTC; CDR3 protein: CASSLSSFSWKTQYF
D gene: .; clone size: many; V gene: TRBV7-9; CDR3 length: 16; J gene: TRBJ1-5; CDR3 DNA: TGTGCCAGCAGCTCCGGGACCTCGGGGGGGCATCAGCCCCAGCATTTT; CDR3 protein: CASSSGTSGGHQPQHF
D gene: .; clone size: .; V gene: TRBV6-2/TRBV6-3; CDR3 length: 12; J gene: TRBJ1-6; CDR3 DNA: TGTGCCAGCAGTTACCCGGCAGGCGCCCTCCACTTT; CDR3 protein: CASSYPAGALHF
D gene: .; clone size: few; V gene: TRBV5-4; CDR3 length: 13; J gene: TRBJ2-7; CDR3 DNA: TGTGCCAGCGGGGACATTAGCTCCTACGAGCAGTACTTC; CDR3 protein: CASGDISSYEQYF
D gene: TRBD2; clone size: many; V gene: TRBV20-1; CDR3 length: 15; J gene: TRBJ2-2; CDR3 DNA: TGCAGTGCCAGGGGACTAGCGGGGCCGGGCGGGGAGCTGTTTTTT; CDR3 protein: CSARGLAGPGGELFF
D gene: TRBD1; clone size: .; V gene: TRBV7-9; CDR3 length: 14; J gene: TRBJ2-5; CDR3 DNA: TGTGCCAGCAGCACCAGGGGGCATGGGGAGACCCAGTACTTC; CDR3 protein: CASSTRGHGETQYF
D gene: TRBD1; clone size: .; V gene: TRBV30; CDR3 length: 16; J gene: TRBJ2-7; CDR3 DNA: TGTGCCTGGAGTGTAGGTGTCGGGACAGGATCCTTCGAGCAGTACTTC; CDR3 protein: CAWSVGVGTGSFEQYF
D gene: TRBD1; clone size: .; V gene: TRBV7-9; CDR3 length: 16; J gene: TRBJ1-2; CDR3 DNA: TGTGCCAGCAGTCACCCGGGACAGGGGGCGACACTTGGCTACACCTTC; CDR3 protein: CASSHPGQGATLGYTF
D gene: TRBD1; clone size: .; V gene: TRBV5-1; CDR3 length: 16; J gene: TRBJ1-1; CDR3 DNA: TGCGCCAGCAGCTTGGCCTGGACAGGGGTGGACACTGAAGCTTTCTTT; CDR3 protein: CASSLAWTGVDTEAFF
D gene: TRBD2; clone size: .; V gene: TRBV7-9; CDR3 length: 15; J gene: TRBJ2-7; CDR3 DNA: TGTGCCAGCAGCCCTCCCAGCGGGATCCCCTACGAGCAGTACTTC; CDR3 protein: CASSPPSGIPYEQYF
D gene: .; clone size: .; V gene: TRBV29-1; CDR3 length: 14; J gene: TRBJ1-1; CDR3 DNA: TGCAGCGTCTTCGACGGGCGATTGAACACTGAAGCTTTCTTT; CDR3 protein: CSVFDGRLNTEAFF
D gene: TRBD1; clone size: many; V gene: TRBV20-1; CDR3 length: 14; J gene: TRBJ2-7; CDR3 DNA: TGCAGTGCTAGAGATTGGCAGGGGGTAGACGAGCAGTACTTC; CDR3 protein: CSARDWQGVDEQYF
D gene: .; clone size: many; V gene: TRBV7-2; CDR3 length: 16; J gene: TRBJ2-5; CDR3 DNA: TGTGCCAGCAGCTTAGTGGAAGCCTCGGATTTCGAGACCCAGTACTTC; CDR3 protein: CASSLVEASDFETQYF
D gene: .; clone size: few; V gene: TRBV19; CDR3 length: 18; J gene: TRBJ1-5; CDR3 DNA: TGTGCCAGTAGTATCCTCAGCGGGGGAATCTCGAGCAATCAGCCCCAGCATTTT; CDR3 protein: CASSILSGGISSNQPQHF
D gene: TRBD2; clone size: .; V gene: TRBV9; CDR3 length: 17; J gene: TRBJ2-2; CDR3 DNA: TGTGCCAGCAGAGAAACTAGCGGGAGGGCCGAAGGCGGGGAGCTGTTTTTT; CDR3 protein: CASRETSGRAEGGELFF
D gene: .; clone size: many; V gene: TRBV24-1; CDR3 length: 15; J gene: TRBJ2-5; CDR3 DNA: TGTGCCACCAGTGAAGCCGGGACTTTGGGGGGAACCCAGTACTTC; CDR3 protein: CATSEAGTLGGTQYF
D gene: TRBD2; clone size: .; V gene: TRBV29-1; CDR3 length: 19; J gene: TRBJ2-7; CDR3 DNA: TGCAGCGTTTCGGTCCCCCTCGGAAGCGGGCTAGCGGGTGGACGGGAGCAGTACTTC; CDR3 protein: CSVSVPLGSGLAGGREQYF
D gene: .; clone size: many; V gene: TRBV12-3/TRBV12-4; CDR3 length: 14; J gene: TRBJ2-5; CDR3 DNA: TGTGCCAGCAGTCCGGCCGTACCCCAAGAGACCCAGTACTTC; CDR3 protein: CASSPAVPQETQYF
D gene: .; clone size: .; V gene: TRBV13; CDR3 length: 14; J gene: TRBJ2-3; CDR3 DNA: TGTGCCAGCCGAGAGCACACACAGTTAGATACGCAGTATTTT; CDR3 protein: CASREHTQLDTQYF
D gene: .; clone size: many; V gene: TRBV27; CDR3 length: 18; J gene: TRBJ2-3; CDR3 DNA: TGTGCCAGCAGTTTAGCCAGGCCATACCCTACTAGCACAGATACGCAGTATTTT; CDR3 protein: CASSLARPYPTSTDTQYF
D gene: TRBD2; clone size: few; V gene: TRBV7-7; CDR3 length: 15; J gene: TRBJ2-5; CDR3 DNA: TGTGCTAGCAGCCCAGGACTAGCACTTCAAGAGACCCAGTACTTC; CDR3 protein: CASSPGLALQETQYF
D gene: .; clone size: few; V gene: TRBV5-6; CDR3 length: 15; J gene: TRBJ2-7; CDR3 DNA: TGTGCCAGCAGCTCCGGGCCGCCGTTGACCTACGAGCAGTACTTC; CDR3 protein: CASSSGPPLTYEQYF
D gene: .; clone size: .; V gene: TRBV27; CDR3 length: 14; J gene: TRBJ2-7; CDR3 DNA: TGTGCCAGCAGTTTAAACCCTGACAGCTACGAGCAGTACTTC; CDR3 protein: CASSLNPDSYEQYF
D gene: .; clone size: few; V gene: TRBV5-1; CDR3 length: 14; J gene: TRBJ2-2; CDR3 DNA: TGCGCCAGTTACAAGCAACAGAACACCGGGGAGCTGTTTTTT; CDR3 protein: CASYKQQNTGELFF
D gene: TRBD1; clone size: few; V gene: TRBV28; CDR3 length: 16; J gene: TRBJ2-1; CDR3 DNA: TGTGCCAGCAGTACCCTCGACAGGGTGAATGGCAATGAGCAGTTCTTC; CDR3 protein: CASSTLDRVNGNEQFF
D gene: .; clone size: many; V gene: TRBV2; CDR3 length: 14; J gene: TRBJ1-1; CDR3 DNA: TGTGCCAGCAGGCAGGGGACCGTGAACACTGAAGCTTTCTTT; CDR3 protein: CASRQGTVNTEAFF
D gene: .; clone size: many; V gene: TRBV4-1; CDR3 length: 16; J gene: TRBJ1-1; CDR3 DNA: TGCGCCAGCAGCCACGCGTCGGGAGACGGTATCGCTGAAGCTTTCTTT; CDR3 protein: CASSHASGDGIAEAFF